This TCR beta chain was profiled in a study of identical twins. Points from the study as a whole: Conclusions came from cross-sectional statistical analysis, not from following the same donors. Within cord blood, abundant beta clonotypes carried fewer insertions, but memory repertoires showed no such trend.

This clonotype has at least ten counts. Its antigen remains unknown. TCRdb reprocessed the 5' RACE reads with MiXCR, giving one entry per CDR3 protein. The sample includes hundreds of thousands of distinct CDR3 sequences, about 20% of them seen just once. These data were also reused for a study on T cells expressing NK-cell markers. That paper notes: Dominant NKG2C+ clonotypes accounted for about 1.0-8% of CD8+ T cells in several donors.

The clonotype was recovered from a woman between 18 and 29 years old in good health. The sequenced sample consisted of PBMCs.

Written as DNA, the CDR3 is TGTGCCAGCAGGGCTGAGGTGGAGGGGGAAGAGACCCAGTACTTC. Amino acid sequence: CASRAEVEGEETQYF. The V call is TRBV12-3 or TRBV12-4, the J call TRBJ2-5; D tentatively reads TRBD1 or TRBD2 (6 bases each). V was pared by 6 bases and J by 3 bases, with 17 bases between. This CDR3 contains 15 residues.